This T cell receptor beta chain was observed in a study of T-cell reconstitution after alpha-beta-depleted transplantation in children. This clonotype was seen more than once but under ten times. Its antigen remains unknown. Unique molecular identifiers were incorporated when the TCRbeta library was constructed. From the PCR reads, TCRdb called clonotypes with MiXCR, one entry per CDR3 protein. The table records about 590,000 distinct CDR3 sequences, 10% to 15% of them present only once. General study findings and limits: T-cell numbers and diversity one year post-transplant derived largely from freshly generated T cells. Reported findings indicate that, about two months after transplant, alpha-beta T cells came from several hundred expanded clones, which were derived from non-depleted graft cells. Recipient T cells and thymic progenitors that survived were the source of the high TCRbeta diversity seen at day 60 in some patients.

There are 15 residues in the CDR3. Trimming cost V 4 bases and J 0 bases; bases outside gene matches: 6. The germline V gene has CDR1 SQVTM and CDR2 ANQGSEA. The sequence was collected from a male patient younger than 18 who had a stem cell transplant for acute myeloid leukemia, so the T cells may come from the graft donor. This chain links TRBV29-1 with TRBJ2-7; 10 bases are shared with TRBD1. The sample consisted of PBMCs, mostly from graft donor cells, taken 360 days after TCRalphabeta/CD19-depleted stem cell transplant. The CDR3 loop is CSVVPGQGSSYEQYF. As DNA, the CDR3 is TGCAGCGTTGTTCCGGGACAGGGGAGCTCCTACGAGCAGTACTTC.